The 8 T cell receptor beta chains presented below share a single source sample, sequenced in a study of tumor and adjacent non-tumor tissue in lung cancer. The library came from three nested PCR rounds adapted from ARM-PCR protocols. TCRdb recomputed calls from the multiplex PCR reads with MiXCR, one row per CDR3 protein. The repertoire holds 90,000 to 100,000 distinct CDR3 sequences, with less than 85% as singletons. The template was RNA from unsorted bulk tissue. The normal lung tissue was taken more than 3 cm from the tumor edge. The sample consisted of distant non-tumor lung tissue. The receptors come from a man aged 55 to 69 with small cell lung cancer.

This clonotype was observed a handful of times. A much larger clone differs from this one at a single base, so this may be a read error. This chain uses TRBV6-1 with TRBJ1-5; the match to TRBD1 covers 10 bases. CDR3 size: 15 residues. Germline-derived CDR1 and CDR2 are MNHNS and SASEGT. In DNA, the CDR3 is TGTGCCGGCAGCCCCGACAGGGGGCCAAATCAGCCCCAGCATTTT. It specifies CAGSPDRGPNQPQHF.

This chain's CDR3 is CARSQDLRVDTGELFF. For the CDR3, the DNA is TGTGCAAGAAGCCAAGATCTGAGGGTCGACACCGGGGAGCTGTTTTTT. This chain joins TRBV4-2 and TRBJ2-2; a possible D gene is TRBD2 (5 bases). The length of the CDR3 is 16 residues. Germline V gene data show CDR1 as LGHNA and CDR2 as YNFKEQ.

This clonotype appeared a single time. The rearrangement uses TRBV10-2 and TRBJ2-1; D is perhaps TRBD1 (5 bases). The J call may be wrong; the DNA end is better matched by TRBJ2-7. Per the germline V gene, CDR1 is WSHSY and CDR2 is SAAADI. The CDR3 consists of 13 residues. CDR3 region: CASCDTGQGEQYF. CDR3 sequence (DNA): TGCGCTAGCTGCGATACTGGCCAGGGTGAGCAGTACTTC.

Concerning this clonotype: An end of the junction does not agree with germline; a read error may underlie this. The chain combines TRBV11-1 with TRBJ2-1; perhaps D is TRBD1 or TRBD2 (5 bases each). Per the germline V gene, CDR1 is SGHAT and CDR2 is FQDESV (reference sequence). The CDR3 runs 16 residues. This CDR3 reads CTSNRSVGTSYNEQFF. Here the CDR3 DNA reads TGTACCAGCAACCGCTCCGTCGGGACGAGCTACAATGAGCAGTTCTTC.

Comments on this clonotype: A read error may explain this, as a much larger clone is one base away. The conserved closing phenylalanine or tryptophan is absent in this CDR3, likely reflecting a read error. The chain joins TRBV20-1 to TRBJ2-5, with 9 bases fitting TRBD1. The CDR3 is 17 residues long. Trimming cost V 2 bases and J 0 bases; bases outside gene matches: 10. Germline assignment: CDR1 DFQATT and CDR2 SNEGSKA (reference sequence). The chain's CDR3 is CSARRIDRGLDQETQYL. DNA for the CDR3: TGCAGTGCTAGAAGAATTGACAGGGGGTTAGACCAAGAGACCCAGTACCTC.

This clonotype occurred once. A much larger clonotype is one base distant, so this may be a read error. V and J are TRBV24-1 and TRBJ2-1; D ambiguous. CDR1 and CDR2 (germline): KGHDR, SFDVKD. The CDR3 loop spans 14 amino acids. CDR3 sequence (DNA): TGTGTCACCAGTGAGACCGACGGATACAATGAGCAGTTCTTC. It is translated as CVTSETDGYNEQFF.

This sequence joins TRBV5-6 and TRBJ1-4; TRBD1 is a possible D gene (5 bases). V was clipped by 9 bases and J by 5 bases, with 17 bases between them. The CDR3 contains 14 residues. Germline lookup yields CDR1 SGHDT and CDR2 YYEEEE. CDR3 region: CANSYVRENEKLFF. CDR3 sequence (DNA): TGTGCCAACAGTTACGTCAGGGAGAATGAAAAACTGTTTTTT.

Remarks on this clonotype: A read error may account for a junction end that differs from germline. The genes are TRBV5-5 and TRBJ2-2; the match to TRBD2 covers 7 bases. Germline V gene sequence: CDR1 SGHKS, CDR2 YYEKEE (reference sequence). This CDR3 is built from 16 residues. The CDR3 DNA reads as TGTGCCATCACCAATCGGGGGGACGGTGACACTGGGGAGCTGTTTTTT. Residues: CAITNRGDGDTGELFF.